These T cell receptor beta chains were read from a single sample in a study of beta chain features in type 1 diabetes. The repertoire was sequenced with immunoSEQ multiplex PCR; TCRdb's copy has only in-frame clones and lacks some. The repertoire holds some 150,000 clones, with around a tenth as singletons. Material: central memory CD4+ T cells from blood. The receptors stem from a woman in her forties in good health. Both conserved end residues are part of each CDR3. Fields, in order: V gene, clone size, J gene, D gene, CDR3 protein, CDR3 DNA. D genes are given only for firm matches. Some rows mark clone size as missing; the rest say once, few, many or name a class of expanded clone.

>TRBV13|NA|TRBJ2-7|TRBD1
CASSLDRGGEQYF
TGTGCCAGCAGCCTGGACAGGGGGGGCGAGCAGTACTTC
>TRBV10-3|few|TRBJ2-7|NA
CAHGRDSYEQYF
TGTGCCCACGGACGGGACTCCTACGAGCAGTACTTC
>TRBV5-1|NA|TRBJ1-1|TRBD1
CASSLDRAFEAFF
TGCGCCAGCAGCCTCGACAGGGCCTTTGAAGCTTTCTTT
>TRBV5-1|few|TRBJ2-3|TRBD1
CASSFGQGATDTQYF
TGCGCCAGCAGCTTCGGTCAGGGGGCAACAGATACGCAGTATTTT
>TRBV2|NA|TRBJ1-2|TRBD1
CASSGDRDGYTF
TGTGCCAGCAGTGGGGACAGGGACGGCTACACCTTC
>TRBV7-2|few|TRBJ2-7|TRBD1
CASSNGGTGTGEQYF
TGTGCCAGCAGCAACGGTGGGACAGGGACGGGGGAGCAGTACTTC
>TRBV5-1|NA|TRBJ1-2|TRBD1
CASSLMGQGAGYTF
TGCGCCAGCAGCTTGATGGGACAGGGGGCTGGCTACACCTTC
>TRBV7-2|NA|TRBJ2-4|TRBD2
CASSSQIVAGGDYDIQYF
TGTGCCAGCAGCTCCCAGATAGTAGCGGGGGGGGACTATGACATTCAGTACTTC
>TRBV15|few|TRBJ1-3|TRBD1
CATSRPDRGVSGNTIYF
TGTGCCACCAGCAGACCCGACAGGGGGGTCTCTGGAAACACCATATATTTT
>TRBV29-1|few|TRBJ2-1|TRBD1
CSVEPGQLGAYNEQFF
TGCAGCGTTGAGCCGGGACAGTTGGGGGCATACAATGAGCAGTTCTTC
>TRBV11-2|few|TRBJ2-7|NA
CASSLGGGLSYEQYF
TGTGCCAGCAGCTTAGGCGGGGGCCTCTCCTACGAGCAGTACTTC
>TRBV6-1|NA|TRBJ1-5|NA
CASSDRYDSNQPQHF
TGTGCCAGCAGTGACAGGTATGATAGCAATCAGCCCCAGCATTTT
>TRBV5-6|NA|TRBJ2-7|NA
CASSLVGEQYF
TGTGCCAGCAGCTTGGTCGGTGAGCAGTACTTC
>TRBV2|few|TRBJ1-2|TRBD1
CASSGDSLYGYTF
TGTGCCAGCAGTGGGGACAGCCTCTATGGCTACACCTTC
>TRBV5-1|few|TRBJ2-5|TRBD1
CASSLVAGGEETQYF
TGCGCCAGCAGCTTGGTGGCAGGGGGTGAAGAGACCCAGTACTTC
>TRBV21-1|NA|TRBJ2-1|NA
CASSNRGSYNEQFF
TGTGCCAGCAGCAACAGGGGCTCCTACAATGAGCAGTTCTTC
>TRBV5-1|NA|TRBJ1-1|NA
CASSLDRNPNTEAFF
TGCGCCAGCAGCTTGGACAGGAACCCGAACACTGAAGCTTTCTTT
>TRBV4-3|few|TRBJ2-2|TRBD2
CASSRQAAGVTGELFF
TGCGCCAGCAGCCGGCAGGCGGCGGGGGTTACCGGGGAGCTGTTTTTT
>TRBV25-1|NA|TRBJ2-7|TRBD2
CASSEYGGGKSYEQYF
TGTGCCAGCAGTGAATATGGCGGGGGAAAATCCTACGAGCAGTACTTC
>TRBV29-1|NA|TRBJ1-1|TRBD1
CSVRTGNTEAFF
TGCAGCGTCCGGACAGGAAACACTGAAGCTTTCTTT
>TRBV19|many|TRBJ1-5|TRBD1
CASISDRGPYQPQHF
TGTGCCAGTATTAGCGACAGGGGGCCTTATCAGCCCCAGCATTTT
>TRBV6-5|NA|TRBJ2-3|NA
CASSLQGHWTDTQYF
TGTGCCAGCAGTCTACAGGGCCACTGGACAGATACGCAGTATTTT
>TRBV5-1|few|TRBJ2-1|NA
CASSLGDWQGGTEQFF
TGCGCCAGCAGCTTGGGGGATTGGCAAGGGGGAACTGAGCAGTTCTTC
>TRBV7-9|few|TRBJ1-2|NA
CASSRSSFLGQGYTF
TGTGCCAGCAGCCGATCATCGTTTCTTGGCCAGGGCTACACCTTC